The present entry profiles one T cell receptor beta chain with its context. The antigen is undetermined. Each donor was a healthy Caucasian individual from Russia, aged about 6 to 95. Approximately 9.2 milliliters was the volume of peripheral blood drawn from each donor. PCR was performed a second time for about 6 to 12 cycles using a sample-barcoded 5' primer and a J-beta primer mix. One entry per CDR3 protein results from TCRdb running MiXCR on the 5' RACE reads. The data hold about 800,000 distinct CDR3 sequences, with roughly 25% observed a single time. The sample comes from a study of blood T cells in healthy people across ages. Whole-study findings and limits: Unknown CMV status may confound age-related changes in expanded clones.

The V segment lost 3 bases and the J segment 2 bases; nucleotides outside the gene matches: 3. This CDR3 comprises 14 residues. Germline lookup yields CDR1 DFQATT and CDR2 SNEGSKA (reference sequence). The sample was also linked to a second study, of T cells of mothers and their children. That report notes: The data showed no persistent microchimeric T cell clones.

The sample was blood. The receptor was derived from a boy aged 10-17 years in good health. The V and J genes are TRBV20-1 and TRBJ2-7; TRBD2 matches at 11 bases. The CDR3 reads CSARGLADTYEQYF. The CDR3 DNA reads TGCAGTGCTAGGGGACTAGCGGATACCTACGAGCAGTACTTC.